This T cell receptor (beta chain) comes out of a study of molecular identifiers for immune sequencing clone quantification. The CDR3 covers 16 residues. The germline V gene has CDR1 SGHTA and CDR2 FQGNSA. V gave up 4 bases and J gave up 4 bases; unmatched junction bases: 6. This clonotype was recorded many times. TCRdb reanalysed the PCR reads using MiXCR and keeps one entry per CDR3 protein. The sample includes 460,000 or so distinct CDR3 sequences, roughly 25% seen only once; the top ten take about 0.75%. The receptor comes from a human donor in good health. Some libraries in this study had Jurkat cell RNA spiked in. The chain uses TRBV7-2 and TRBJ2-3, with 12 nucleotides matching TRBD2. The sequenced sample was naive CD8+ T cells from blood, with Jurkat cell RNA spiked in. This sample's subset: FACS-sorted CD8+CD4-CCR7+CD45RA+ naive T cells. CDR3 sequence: CASSYLAGGPADTQYF. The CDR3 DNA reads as TGTGCCAGCAGCTACCTAGCGGGAGGGCCGGCAGATACGCAGTATTTT. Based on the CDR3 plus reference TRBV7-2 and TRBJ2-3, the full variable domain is GAGVSQSPSNKVTEKGKDVELRCDPISGHTALYWYRQSLGQGLEFLIYFQGNSAPDKSGLPSDRFSAERTGGSVSTLTIQRTQQEDSAVYLCASSYLAGGPADTQYFGPGTRLTVL.